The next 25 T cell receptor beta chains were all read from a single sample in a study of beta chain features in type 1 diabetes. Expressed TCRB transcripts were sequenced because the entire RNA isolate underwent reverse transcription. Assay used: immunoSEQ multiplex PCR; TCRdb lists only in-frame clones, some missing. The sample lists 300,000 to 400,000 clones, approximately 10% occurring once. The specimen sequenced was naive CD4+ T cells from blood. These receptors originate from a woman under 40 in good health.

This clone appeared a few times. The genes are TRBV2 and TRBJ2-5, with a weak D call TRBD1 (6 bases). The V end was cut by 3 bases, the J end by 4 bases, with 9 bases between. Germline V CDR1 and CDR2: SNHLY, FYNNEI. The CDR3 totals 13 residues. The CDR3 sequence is CASSEGQGETQYF. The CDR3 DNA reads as TGTGCCAGCAGTGAGGGACAAGGAGAGACCCAGTACTTC.

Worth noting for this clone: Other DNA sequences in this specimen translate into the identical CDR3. The CDR3 DNA reads as TGTGCCAGCAGCCTCGGAAGCGGAAGCTCCTACGAGCAGTACTTC. Translating gives CASSLGSGSSYEQYF. This chain links TRBV7-2 with TRBJ2-7, with D possibly being TRBD2 (5 bases). Trimming pared 5 bases from V and 0 bases from J, leaving 14 bases between. CDR1 and CDR2 (germline): SGHTA, FQGNSA. The CDR3 contains 15 residues.

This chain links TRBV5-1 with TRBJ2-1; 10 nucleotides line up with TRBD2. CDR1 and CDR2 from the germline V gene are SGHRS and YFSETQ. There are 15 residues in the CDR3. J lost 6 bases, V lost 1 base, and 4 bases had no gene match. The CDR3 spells CASSLIAGGGNEQFF. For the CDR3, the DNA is TGCGCCAGCAGCTTGATAGCGGGAGGTGGCAATGAGCAGTTCTTC.

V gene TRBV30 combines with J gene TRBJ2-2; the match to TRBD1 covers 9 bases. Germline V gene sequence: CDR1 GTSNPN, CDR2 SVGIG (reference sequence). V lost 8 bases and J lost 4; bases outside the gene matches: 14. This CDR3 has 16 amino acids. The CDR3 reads CALGGQGSASTGELFF. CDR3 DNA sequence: TGTGCCCTGGGGGGACAGGGAAGTGCGAGCACCGGGGAGCTGTTTTTT.

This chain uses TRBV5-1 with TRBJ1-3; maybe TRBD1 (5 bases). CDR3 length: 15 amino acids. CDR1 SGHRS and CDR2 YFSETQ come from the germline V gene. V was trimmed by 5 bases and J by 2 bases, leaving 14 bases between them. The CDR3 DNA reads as TGCGCCAGCAGAGCCCAGGGTTTCCCTGGAAACACCATATATTTT. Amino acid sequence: CASRAQGFPGNTIYF.

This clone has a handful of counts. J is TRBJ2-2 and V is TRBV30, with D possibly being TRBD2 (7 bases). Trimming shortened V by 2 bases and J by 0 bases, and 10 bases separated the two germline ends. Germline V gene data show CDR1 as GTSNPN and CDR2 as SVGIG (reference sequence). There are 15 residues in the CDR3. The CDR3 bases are TGTGCCTGGAGTAGGGAGGGGGCGAACACCGGGGAGCTGTTTTTT. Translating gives CAWSREGANTGELFF.

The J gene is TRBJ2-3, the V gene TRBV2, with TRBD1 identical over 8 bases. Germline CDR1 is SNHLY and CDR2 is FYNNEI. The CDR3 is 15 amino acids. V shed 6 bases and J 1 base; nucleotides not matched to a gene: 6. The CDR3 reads CASRTTGVGTDTQYF. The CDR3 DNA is TGTGCCAGCAGAACGACAGGGGTGGGCACAGATACGCAGTATTTT.

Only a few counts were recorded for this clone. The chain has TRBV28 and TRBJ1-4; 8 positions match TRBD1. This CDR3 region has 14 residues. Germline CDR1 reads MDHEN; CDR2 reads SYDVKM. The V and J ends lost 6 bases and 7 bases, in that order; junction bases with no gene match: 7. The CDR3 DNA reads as TGTGCCAGCAGGACCCAGGGGGCGCGTGAAAAACTGTTTTTT. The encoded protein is CASRTQGAREKLFF.

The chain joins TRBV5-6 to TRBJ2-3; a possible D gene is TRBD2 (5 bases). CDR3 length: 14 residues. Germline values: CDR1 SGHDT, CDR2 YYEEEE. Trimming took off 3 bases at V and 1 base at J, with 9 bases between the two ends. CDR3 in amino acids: CASSSGRGTDTQYF. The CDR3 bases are TGTGCCAGCAGCTCGGGGAGAGGCACAGATACGCAGTATTTT. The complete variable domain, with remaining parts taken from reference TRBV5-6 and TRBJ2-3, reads DAGVTQSPTHLIKTRGQQVTLRCSPKSGHDTVSWYQQALGQGPQFIFQYYEEEERQRGNFPDRFSGHQFPNYSSELNVNALLLGDSALYLCASSSGRGTDTQYFGPGTRLTVL.

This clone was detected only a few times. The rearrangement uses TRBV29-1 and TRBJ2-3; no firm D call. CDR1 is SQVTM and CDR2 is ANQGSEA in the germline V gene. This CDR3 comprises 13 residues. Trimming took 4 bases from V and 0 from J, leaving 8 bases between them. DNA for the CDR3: TGCAGCGTTGTGTCGCGGAGCACAGATACGCAGTATTTT. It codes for CSVVSRSTDTQYF.

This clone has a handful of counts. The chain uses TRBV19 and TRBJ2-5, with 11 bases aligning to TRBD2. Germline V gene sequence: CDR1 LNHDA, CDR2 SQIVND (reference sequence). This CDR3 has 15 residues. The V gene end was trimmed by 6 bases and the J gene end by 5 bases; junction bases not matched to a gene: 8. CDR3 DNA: TGTGCCAGTAGGGAAACTAGCGGGAGACCGGAGACCCAGTACTTC. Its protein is CASRETSGRPETQYF.

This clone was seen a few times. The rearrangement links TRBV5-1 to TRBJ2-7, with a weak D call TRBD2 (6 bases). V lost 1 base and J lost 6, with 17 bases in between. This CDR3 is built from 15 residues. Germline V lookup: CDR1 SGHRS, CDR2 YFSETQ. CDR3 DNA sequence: TGCGCCAGCAGCTTGACAATGGCGGGAACACTCGAGCAGTACTTC. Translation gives CASSLTMAGTLEQYF.

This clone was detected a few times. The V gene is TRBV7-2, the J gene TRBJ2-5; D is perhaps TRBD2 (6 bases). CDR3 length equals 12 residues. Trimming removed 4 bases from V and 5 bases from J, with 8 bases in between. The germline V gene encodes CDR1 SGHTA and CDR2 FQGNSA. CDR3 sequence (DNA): TGTGCCAGCAGCTACCGGGGGGAGACCCAGTACTTC. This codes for CASSYRGETQYF.

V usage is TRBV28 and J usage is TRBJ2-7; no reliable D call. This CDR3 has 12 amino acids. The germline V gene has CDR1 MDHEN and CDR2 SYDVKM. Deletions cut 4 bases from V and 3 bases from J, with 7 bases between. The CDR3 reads CASSYQDYEQYF. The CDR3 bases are TGTGCCAGCAGTTACCAGGACTACGAGCAGTACTTC.

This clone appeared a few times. CDR3 protein: CASSPPRDNEQFF. The CDR3, as DNA: TGTGCCAGCTCACCTCCCCGCGACAATGAGCAGTTCTTC. The chain uses TRBV18 and TRBJ2-1; D gene unclear. CDR1 KGHSH and CDR2 LQKENI come from the germline V gene. This CDR3 is 13 amino acids long. V was trimmed by 3 bases and J by 5 bases, leaving 8 bases between them.

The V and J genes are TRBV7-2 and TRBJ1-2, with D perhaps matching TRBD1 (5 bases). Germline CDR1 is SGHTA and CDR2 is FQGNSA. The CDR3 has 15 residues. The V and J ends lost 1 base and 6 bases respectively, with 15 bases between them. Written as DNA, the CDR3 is TGTGCCAGCAGCTTAGGGGTGGGGATAGGGGATGGCTACACCTTC. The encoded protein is CASSLGVGIGDGYTF.

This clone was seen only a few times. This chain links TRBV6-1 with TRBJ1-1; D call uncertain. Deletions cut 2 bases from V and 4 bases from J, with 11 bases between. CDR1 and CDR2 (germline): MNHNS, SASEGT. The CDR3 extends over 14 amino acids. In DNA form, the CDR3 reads TGTGCCAGCAGTGAACTTGAGGTCGCCACTGAAGCTTTCTTT. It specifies CASSELEVATEAFF.

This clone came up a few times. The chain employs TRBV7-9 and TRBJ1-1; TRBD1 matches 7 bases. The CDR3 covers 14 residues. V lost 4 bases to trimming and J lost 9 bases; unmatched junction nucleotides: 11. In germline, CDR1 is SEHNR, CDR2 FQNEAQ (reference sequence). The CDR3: CASSSIDRAGKAFF. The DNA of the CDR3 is TGTGCCAGCAGCTCTATCGACAGGGCGGGTAAAGCTTTCTTT.

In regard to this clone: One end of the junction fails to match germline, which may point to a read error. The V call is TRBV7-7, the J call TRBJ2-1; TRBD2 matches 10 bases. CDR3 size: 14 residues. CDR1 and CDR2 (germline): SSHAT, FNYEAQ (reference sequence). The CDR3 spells CASSPTSGLREQFF. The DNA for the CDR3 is TGTGCTAGCAGTCCGACTAGCGGGTTACGCGAGCAGTTCTTC.

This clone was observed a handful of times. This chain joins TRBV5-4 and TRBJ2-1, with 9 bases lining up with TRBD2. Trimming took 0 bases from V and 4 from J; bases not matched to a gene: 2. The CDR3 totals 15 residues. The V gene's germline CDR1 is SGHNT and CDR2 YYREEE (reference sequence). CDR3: CASSLGSGSYNEQFF. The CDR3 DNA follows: TGTGCCAGCAGCTTGGGTAGCGGGAGTTACAATGAGCAGTTCTTC.

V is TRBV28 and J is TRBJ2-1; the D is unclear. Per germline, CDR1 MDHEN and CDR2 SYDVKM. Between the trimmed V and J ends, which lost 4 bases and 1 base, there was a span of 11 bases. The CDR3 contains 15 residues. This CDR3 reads CASSYQAPSYNEQFF. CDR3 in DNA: TGTGCCAGCAGTTACCAAGCTCCGTCCTACAATGAGCAGTTCTTC.

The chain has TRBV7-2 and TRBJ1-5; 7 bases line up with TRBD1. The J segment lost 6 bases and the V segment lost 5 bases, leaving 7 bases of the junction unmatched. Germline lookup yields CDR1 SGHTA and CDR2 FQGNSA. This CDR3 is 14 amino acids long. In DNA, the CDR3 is TGTGCCAGCAGCCTCGCCCGGGACAGTCAGCCCCAGCATTTT. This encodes CASSLARDSQPQHF.

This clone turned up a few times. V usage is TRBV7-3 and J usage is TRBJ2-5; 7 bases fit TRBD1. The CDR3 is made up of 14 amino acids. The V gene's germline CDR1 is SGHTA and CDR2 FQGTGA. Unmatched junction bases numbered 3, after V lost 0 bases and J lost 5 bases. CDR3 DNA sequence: TGTGCCAGCAGCTTAACTAGGGGGCAGGAGACCCAGTACTTC. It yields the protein CASSLTRGQETQYF.

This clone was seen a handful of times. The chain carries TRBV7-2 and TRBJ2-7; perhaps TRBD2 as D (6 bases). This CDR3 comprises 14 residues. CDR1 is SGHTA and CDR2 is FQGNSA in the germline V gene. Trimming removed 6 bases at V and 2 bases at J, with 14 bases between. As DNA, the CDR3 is TGTGCCAGCAGTAAAGCGGGCGCCCCCTACGAGCAGTACTTC. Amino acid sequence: CASSKAGAPYEQYF.

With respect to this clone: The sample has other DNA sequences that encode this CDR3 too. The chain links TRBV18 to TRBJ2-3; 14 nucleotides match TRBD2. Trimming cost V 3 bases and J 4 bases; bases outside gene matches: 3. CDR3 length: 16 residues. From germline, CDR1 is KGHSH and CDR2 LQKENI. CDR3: CASSPPGLAGADTQYF. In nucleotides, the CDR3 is TGTGCCAGCTCACCCCCGGGACTAGCGGGAGCAGATACGCAGTATTTT. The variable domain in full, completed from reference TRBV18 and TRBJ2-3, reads NAGVMQNPRHLVRRRGQEARLRCSPMKGHSHVYWYRQLPEEGLKFMVYLQKENIIDESGMPKERFSAEFPKEGPSILRIQQVVRGDSAAYFCASSPPGLAGADTQYFGPGTRLTVL.